A selection of T cell receptor beta chains follows, all from one sample in a study of identical twins. TCRdb independently ran MiXCR on the 5' RACE reads; one entry per CDR3 protein. Of 240,000 or so distinct CDR3 sequences listed, about 11% are singletons. Sequencing was carried out using memory T cells sorted from blood. These receptors all come from a man between 50 and 59 years old in good health. The CDR3 runs from the conserved cysteine through the conserved F or W. The D gene is left open where the match is weak. The size field is filled for only some rows; it gives once, few, many or a size class.

v_call	j_call	d_call	cdr3_length	clone_size	cdr3_nt	cdr3_aa
TRBV5-1	TRBJ1-4	NA	15	few	TGCGCCAGCAGCGACCAGGGGAGGGCTAATGAAAAACTGTTTTTT	CASSDQGRANEKLFF
TRBV5-4	TRBJ2-3	TRBD2	17	NA	TGTGCCAGCAGCTTCGGGGGGGCGGGAGCTGGGGCAGATACGCAGTATTTT	CASSFGGAGAGADTQYF
TRBV6-2/TRBV6-3	TRBJ2-1	NA	14	few	TGTGCCAGCATTATGGGGCACAGTTACAATGAGCAGTTCTTC	CASIMGHSYNEQFF
TRBV6-1	TRBJ2-5	NA	13	many	TGTGCCAGCAGCGAAGGGGGGACGGAGACCCAGTACTTC	CASSEGGTETQYF
TRBV6-2/TRBV6-3	TRBJ1-1	NA	14	many	TGTGCCAGCAGTAAAACAGAGATGAACACTGAAGCTTTCTTT	CASSKTEMNTEAFF
TRBV29-1	TRBJ2-1	NA	12	many	TGCAGCGTTGATAGCTCGGGGGATGAGCAGTTCTTC	CSVDSSGDEQFF
TRBV4-2	TRBJ1-2	TRBD1	15	NA	TGTGCCAGCAGCCAAGCACCGGGACAGACCTATGGCTACACCTTC	CASSQAPGQTYGYTF
TRBV11-2	TRBJ2-5	NA	14	NA	TGTGCCAGCAGCTTCATAGGGACCCAAGAGACCCAGTACTTC	CASSFIGTQETQYF
TRBV3-1	TRBJ1-3	NA	17	many	TGTGCCAGCAGCCAAAGGTTTTTGGGCTACTCTGGAAACACCATATATTTT	CASSQRFLGYSGNTIYF
TRBV6-2/TRBV6-3	TRBJ2-3	NA	16	many	TGTGCCAGCAGTACTCCGAACAGGGATCCCACAGATACGCAGTATTTT	CASSTPNRDPTDTQYF
TRBV5-1	TRBJ2-2	TRBD2	17	many	TGCGCCAGCAGCGTACGGGGGGGCCTTTCGAACACCGGGGAGCTGTTTTTT	CASSVRGGLSNTGELFF
TRBV6-5	TRBJ2-7	NA	15	many	TGTGCCAGCAGTTACTCTCTGGGAGATAAATCCGAGCAGTACTTC	CASSYSLGDKSEQYF
TRBV28	TRBJ2-5	TRBD1	12	NA	TGTGCCAGCAGTACAGGGGAGATGGGCCAGTACTTC	CASSTGEMGQYF
TRBV25-1	TRBJ1-6	TRBD1	14	many	TGTGCCAGCAGTGTAGGGACAGATAATTCACCCCTCCACTTT	CASSVGTDNSPLHF
TRBV7-3	TRBJ2-1	TRBD2	14	NA	TGTGCCAGCAGCTTAGCGGGAGTAATGGATGAGCAGTTCTTC	CASSLAGVMDEQFF
TRBV4-2	TRBJ1-5	TRBD1	15	few	TGTGCCAGCAGCCAGAAAGACAGGGGCGACCAGCCCCAGCATTTT	CASSQKDRGDQPQHF
TRBV6-1	TRBJ2-7	TRBD1	13	many	TGTGCCAGCAGTCAGACAGGGTCTGACGAGCAGTACTTC	CASSQTGSDEQYF
TRBV29-1	TRBJ2-2	NA	16	many	TGCAGCGTTGAAGATCGCGGGCAGGGGAACACCGGGGAGCTGTTTTTT	CSVEDRGQGNTGELFF